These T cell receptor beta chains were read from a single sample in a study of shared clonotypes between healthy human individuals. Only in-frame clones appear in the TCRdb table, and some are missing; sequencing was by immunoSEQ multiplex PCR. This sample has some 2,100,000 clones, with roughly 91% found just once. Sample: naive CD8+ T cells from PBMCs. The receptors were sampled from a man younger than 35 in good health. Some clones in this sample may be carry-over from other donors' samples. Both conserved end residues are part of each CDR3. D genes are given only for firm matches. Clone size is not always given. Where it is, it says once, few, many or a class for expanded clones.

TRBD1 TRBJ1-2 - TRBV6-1 TGTGCCAGCAAGACAGGGTATGGCTACACCTTC CASKTGYGYTF
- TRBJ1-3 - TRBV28 TGTGCCAGCAGTTTATTCCTAAACACTGTTCAAGGAAACACCATATATTTT CASSLFLNTVQGNTIYF
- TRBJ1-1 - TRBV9 TGTGCCAGCAGCGTAAACGGGGGCACTGAAGCTTTCTTT CASSVNGGTEAFF
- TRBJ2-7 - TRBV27 TGTGCCAGCAGTCCGTGGGGAGGGGGCGTCTACGAGCAGTACTTC CASSPWGGGVYEQYF
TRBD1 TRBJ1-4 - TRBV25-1 TGTGCCAGCAGAGTCGACAGGGTCAGGACTAATGAAAAACTGTTTTTT CASRVDRVRTNEKLFF
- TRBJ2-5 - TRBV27 TGTGCCAGCACCCATACCGGGCAGGCAGAGACCCAGTACTTC CASTHTGQAETQYF
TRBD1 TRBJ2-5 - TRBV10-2 TGCGCCAGCTGGCCGACAGGGGGCCGACGAGAGACCCAGTACTTC CASWPTGGRRETQYF
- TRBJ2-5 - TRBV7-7 TGTGCCAGCAGCCGACAAGGAGGGGAGACCCAGTACTTC CASSRQGGETQYF
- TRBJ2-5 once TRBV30 TGTGCCTGGGGTTCTGGGTACCAAGAGACCCAGTACTTC CAWGSGYQETQYF
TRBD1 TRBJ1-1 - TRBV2 TGTGCCAGCAGTGACAGGGGGGTCATGAACACTGAAGCTTTCTTT CASSDRGVMNTEAFF
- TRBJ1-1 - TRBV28 TGTGCCAGCAGTTTTTTTCTGGGGGGGAACACTGAAGCTTTCTTT CASSFFLGGNTEAFF
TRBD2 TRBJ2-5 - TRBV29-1 TGCAGCGGCGGGACTGGGAGGGAAGAGACCCAGTACTTC CSGGTGREETQYF
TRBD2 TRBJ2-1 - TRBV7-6 TGTGCCAGCAGCTTAAGGGGGTCTAGCGGGAGGGCCTTTGAGCAGTTCTTC CASSLRGSSGRAFEQFF
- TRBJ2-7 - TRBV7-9 TGTGCCAGCAGCTTAAATGTAGTGGGGTACGAGCAGTACTTC CASSLNVVGYEQYF
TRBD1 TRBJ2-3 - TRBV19 TGTGCCAGTAGTATGACAGGGGGCCATAATACGCAGTATTTT CASSMTGGHNTQYF
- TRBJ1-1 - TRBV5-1 TGCGCCAGCAGCTTGGGGCGCGGGGGCCTCACTGAAGCTTTCTTT CASSLGRGGLTEAFF
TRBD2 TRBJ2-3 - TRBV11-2 TGTGCCAGCAGCTTATTACTAGCGGGGATCACAGATACGCAGTATTTT CASSLLLAGITDTQYF
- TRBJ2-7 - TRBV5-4 TGTGCCAGCAGCTTGGTTTTAGGGCGGGACGGCTACGAGCAGTACTTC CASSLVLGRDGYEQYF
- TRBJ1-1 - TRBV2 TGTGCCAGCTACCTGCTAGAAGGGGTCCAGATGAACACTGAAGCTTTCTTT CASYLLEGVQMNTEAFF
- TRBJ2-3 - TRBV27 TGTGCCAGCACCCCTGATCGGGGTAGGGAGGATACGCAGTATTTT CASTPDRGREDTQYF
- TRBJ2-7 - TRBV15 TGTGCCACCAGCCCGACAGAGATCTACGAGCAGTACTTC CATSPTEIYEQYF
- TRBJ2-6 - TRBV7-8 TGTGCCAGCAGAGCGTCATGGGGTGGGGCCAACGTCCTGACTTTC CASRASWGGANVLTF
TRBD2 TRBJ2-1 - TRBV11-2 TGTGCCAGCAGCTTTCCTAGGACTAGCTTCTCAAGGAATGAGCAGTTCTTC CASSFPRTSFSRNEQFF
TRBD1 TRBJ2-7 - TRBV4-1 TGCGCCAGCAGCCCTCGGGGACAGGGGACCTACGAGCAGTACTTC CASSPRGQGTYEQYF
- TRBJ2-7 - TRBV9 TGTGCCAGCAGCTCAGGAGGGGGACAGTCGTACGAGCAGTACTTC CASSSGGGQSYEQYF
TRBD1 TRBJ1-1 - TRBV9 TGTGCCAGCAGCACCGGACAGGGAGGGACTGAAGCTTTCTTT CASSTGQGGTEAFF
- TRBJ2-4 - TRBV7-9 TGTGCCAGCAGCCCCGTTCAAACAGGGTTAAACATTCAGTACTTC CASSPVQTGLNIQYF
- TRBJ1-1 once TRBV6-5 TGTGCCAGCTCACCCGGATTGGACACTGAAGCTTTCTTT CASSPGLDTEAFF
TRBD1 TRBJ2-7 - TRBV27 TGTGCCAGCAGTCTGATTGGGACAGGGGGATTCGAGCAGTACTTC CASSLIGTGGFEQYF
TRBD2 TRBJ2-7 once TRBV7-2 TGTGCCAGCAGCTTCGACATCGGACTAGCGACATCCTACGAGCAGTACTTC CASSFDIGLATSYEQYF
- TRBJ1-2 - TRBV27 TGTGCCAGCCGAGGGACACCCACGGGGGGCTACACCTTC CASRGTPTGGYTF
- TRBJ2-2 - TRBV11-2 TGTGCCAGCAGGATCAGGGGGAACACCGGGGAGCTGTTTTTT CASRIRGNTGELFF
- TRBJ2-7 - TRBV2 TGTGCCAGCACCACCACCGAGGCTAACGGCAACTCCTACGAGCAGTACTTC CASTTTEANGNSYEQYF
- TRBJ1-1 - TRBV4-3 TGCGCCAGCAGCCACCAGGGAGGCACTGAAGCTTTCTTT CASSHQGGTEAFF
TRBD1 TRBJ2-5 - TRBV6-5 TGTGCCAGCAGAAGAGGACAGGGGGCAGGGGAGACCCAGTACTTC CASRRGQGAGETQYF
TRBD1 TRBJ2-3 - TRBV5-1 TGCGCCAGCAGCCCTCAACAGGGGTTGCTTACAGATACGCAGTATTTT CASSPQQGLLTDTQYF
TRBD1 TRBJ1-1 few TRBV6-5 TGTGCCAGCAGTCTTCTTGTGGGACAGGAAGCTTTCTTT CASSLLVGQEAFF
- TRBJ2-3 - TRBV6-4 TGTGCCAGCAGGATGCGGCCCTTCCAAGGAGATACGCAGTATTTT CASRMRPFQGDTQYF
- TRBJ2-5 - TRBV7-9 TGTGCCAGCAGCTTATGGCCACCCGATCAAGAGACCCAGTACTTC CASSLWPPDQETQYF
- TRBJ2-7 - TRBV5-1 TGCGCCAGCACCCCGAAGGGCGTGGGACTTTACGAGCAGTACTTC CASTPKGVGLYEQYF
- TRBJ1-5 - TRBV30 TGTGCCTGGAGCGCCGGTTTTAACCCGCTAAATCAGCCCCAGCATTTT CAWSAGFNPLNQPQHF
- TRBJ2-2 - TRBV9 TGTGCCAGCAGCGTTAGAAACGGGACTCCGAACACCGGGGAGCTGTTTTTT CASSVRNGTPNTGELFF
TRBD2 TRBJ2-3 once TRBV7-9 TGTGCCAGCAGCGCCCCGGGACTAGCGACAGATACGCAGTATTTT CASSAPGLATDTQYF
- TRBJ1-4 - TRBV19 TGTGCCAGTAGTATTTGGACAGAAAACTTTGTTAATGAAAAACTGTTTTTT CASSIWTENFVNEKLFF
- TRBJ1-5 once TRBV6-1 TGTGCCAGCAGGACCACGGACCCTGGCAATCAGCCCCAGCATTTT CASRTTDPGNQPQHF
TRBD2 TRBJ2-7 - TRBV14 TGTGCCAGCAGCCAACTCAGACTAGCGGGAGAGTTCCCAAAACCCTACGAGCAGTACTTC CASSQLRLAGEFPKPYEQYF
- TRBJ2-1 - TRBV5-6 TGTGCCAGCAGCCCTAACTTCCAGGAGCAGTTCTTC CASSPNFQEQFF
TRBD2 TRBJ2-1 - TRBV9 TGTGCCAGCAGCGTGATGGACGGGAGGGAGCAGTTCTTC CASSVMDGREQFF
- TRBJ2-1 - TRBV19 TGTGCCAGTAGTAGGACTCGTTCAGGCGATGAGCAGTTCTTC CASSRTRSGDEQFF
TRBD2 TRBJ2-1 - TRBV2 TGTGCCAGCGAATTTCGGAGGGCGGGAGTAGTTAATGAGCAGTTCTTC CASEFRRAGVVNEQFF
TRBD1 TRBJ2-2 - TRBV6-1 TGTGCCAGCAGGGACAGGGTAAAAACCGGGGAGCTGTTTTTT CASRDRVKTGELFF
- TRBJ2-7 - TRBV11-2 TGTGCCAGCAGCTTGGAGGGATTCCGGATTAGCTCCTACGAGCAGTACTTC CASSLEGFRISSYEQYF
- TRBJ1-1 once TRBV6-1 TGTGCCAGCAGCGAGCCAGGTCGAATGAACACTGAAGCTTTCTTT CASSEPGRMNTEAFF
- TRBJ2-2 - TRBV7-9 TGTGCCGGGTTAGAGGCGGGCACCGGGGAGCTGTTTTTT CAGLEAGTGELFF
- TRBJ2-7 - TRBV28 TGTGCCAGCAGCCTACGACAGCTAACCTACGAGCAGTACTTC CASSLRQLTYEQYF
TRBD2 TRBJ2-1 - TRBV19 TGTGCCAGTAGTATTAAGGGACTAGCATCCTACAATGAGCAGTTCTTC CASSIKGLASYNEQFF
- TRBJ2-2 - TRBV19 TGTGCCAGTAGTCTCGGGGGCGCGTCCACCGGGGAGCTGTTTTTT CASSLGGASTGELFF